This T cell receptor (beta chain) is drawn from a study of blood T cell repertoires in COVID-19. About the study: PBMCs, B-cell-depleted T cells, or T cells provided the cDNA or gDNA that made up the material.

With V trimmed by 3 bases and J by 7 bases, 5 bases remained unmatched. The CDR3 is made up of 14 amino acids. Germline V gene lookup returns CDR1 SNHLY and CDR2 FYNNEI. Authors' processing steps: Amplified reference gene primers provided the basis for estimating nucleated cell counts. The assay was immunoSEQ multiplex PCR, and TCRdb's table has in-frame clones only and misses some. V and J calls plus clone size are reproduced from that table; the DNA served to infer D and trimming. The sample lists around 100,000 clones, about 89% seen once, with 15% to 20% in the top ten. The clonotype comes from a man in his fifties with acute or convalescent COVID-19. This chain uses TRBV2 with TRBJ1-5; 8 bases match TRBD1. Sequencing input: peripheral blood. The CDR3 DNA reads as TGTGCCAGCAGTGACAGGGGGCGTCAACAGCCCCAGCATTTT. Protein sequence: CASSDRGRQQPQHF. The full variable domain, in which reference TRBV2 and TRBJ1-5 provide the parts outside the CDR3, is EPEVTQTPSHQVTQMGQEVILRCVPISNHLYFYWYRQILGQKVEFLVSFYNNEISEKSEIFDDQFSVERPDGSNFTLKIRSTKLEDSAMYFCASSDRGRQQPQHFGDGTRLSIL.